A selection of T cell receptor beta chains follows, all from one sample in a study of blood T cell repertoires in COVID-19. Sequencing was performed with immunoSEQ multiplex PCR; in TCRdb, only in-frame clones are kept and a portion is missing. The sample has about 90,000 clones, less than 85% seen once. Source material: peripheral blood. The receptors were sampled from a woman in her 70s with acute or convalescent COVID-19. Each CDR3 is given with its conserved first and last residue. A D gene is named only where the DNA matches it firmly. Clone size is not always given. Where it is, it says once, few, many or a class for expanded clones.

>.|.|TRBV7-9|TRBJ1-6
CASSGGSYNSPLHF
TGTGCCAGCAGCGGGGGGTCCTATAATTCACCCCTCCACTTT
>.|.|TRBV7-2|TRBJ2-3
CASSPQGGRADTQYF
TGTGCCAGCAGCCCACAGGGAGGGCGGGCAGATACGCAGTATTTT
>.|.|TRBV7-9|TRBJ1-4
CASSLSGGEKLFF
TGTGCCAGCAGCTTAAGCGGGGGGGAAAAACTGTTTTTT
>TRBD1|.|TRBV30|TRBJ1-1
CAWSNDRGGNTEAFF
TGTGCCTGGAGTAACGACAGGGGAGGGAACACTGAAGCTTTCTTT
>.|few|TRBV28|TRBJ1-2
CASSFVSGRGSLGYTF
TGTGCCAGCAGTTTTGTCAGTGGCAGGGGATCGTTGGGCTACACCTTC
>.|.|TRBV21-1|TRBJ1-3
CASSKPSGESGNTIYF
TGTGCCAGCAGCAAACCCTCAGGGGAGTCTGGAAACACCATATATTTT
>.|.|TRBV4-2|TRBJ2-7
CASSQVSASYEQYF
TGTGCCAGCAGCCAAGTCAGCGCTTCCTACGAGCAGTACTTC
>.|once|TRBV11-2|TRBJ2-3
CASSLAGSRTDTQYF
TGTGCCAGCAGCTTAGCGGGGAGTCGGACAGATACGCAGTATTTT
>.|.|TRBV18|TRBJ1-2
CASSPSQGRANYGYTF
TGTGCCAGCTCACCGTCGCAGGGGAGAGCTAACTATGGCTACACCTTC
>.|.|TRBV5-8|TRBJ1-4
CASSSPDSWELFF
TGTGCCAGCAGCTCGCCGGACAGTTGGGAACTGTTTTTT
>.|.|TRBV11-3|TRBJ1-5
CASSPVGRSGNQPQHF
TGTGCCAGCAGCCCAGTAGGTAGGAGTGGGAATCAGCCCCAGCATTTT
>TRBD1|.|TRBV19|TRBJ2-7
CASSIGQGHYEQYF
TGTGCCAGTAGTATTGGACAGGGGCACTACGAGCAGTACTTC
>.|few|TRBV28|TRBJ2-7
CASSLYYEQYF
TGTGCCAGCAGTTTGTACTACGAGCAGTACTTC
>.|.|TRBV6-1|TRBJ2-1
CASSGRRGETYNEQFF
TGTGCCAGCAGTGGTCGACGTGGAGAAACCTACAATGAGCAGTTCTTC
>.|.|TRBV30|TRBJ1-2
CAWSVGWTAIKDTF
TGTGCCTGGAGTGTTGGGTGGACAGCCATAAAGGACACCTTC
>TRBD2|.|TRBV19|TRBJ2-3
CASSPSGWRTDTQYF
TGTGCCAGTAGCCCTAGCGGTTGGCGCACAGATACGCAGTATTTT
>.|.|TRBV7-6|TRBJ2-7
CASSMPPGGRGYEQYF
TGTGCCAGCAGCATGCCCCCTGGCGGCCGCGGCTACGAGCAGTACTTC
>TRBD1|.|TRBV5-1|TRBJ1-2
CASSLDGQGAGYGYTF
TGCGCCAGCAGCTTGGATGGGCAGGGGGCGGGATATGGCTACACCTTC
>.|many|TRBV30|TRBJ2-2
CAWKDKNTGELFF
TGTGCCTGGAAAGACAAGAACACCGGGGAGCTGTTTTTT
>TRBD1|few|TRBV30|TRBJ2-5
CAFRDRGYQETQYF
TGTGCCTTCCGGGACAGGGGGTACCAAGAGACCCAGTACTTC
>.|.|TRBV4-3|TRBJ1-2
CASSRGLDGYTF
TGCGCCAGCAGCCGAGGGCTGGATGGCTACACCTTC
>TRBD2|once|TRBV19|TRBJ2-3
CASSPPPFAGEDTQYF
TGTGCCAGTAGTCCTCCCCCTTTCGCGGGGGAGGATACGCAGTATTTT
>.|.|TRBV30|TRBJ1-2
CAWTREGPSGYTF
TGTGCCTGGACCCGGGAGGGTCCCTCGGGCTACACCTTC
>.|few|TRBV6-5|TRBJ2-3
CASKVSQGRTETQYF
TGTGCCAGCAAGGTGTCACAGGGAAGGACAGAAACGCAGTATTTT
>TRBD2|.|TRBV7-8|TRBJ2-4
CASSRTSGVQAKNIQYF
TGTGCCAGCAGTCGGACTAGCGGGGTCCAGGCCAAAAACATTCAGTACTTC
>TRBD1|.|TRBV6-1|TRBJ2-7
CASSEQGAGEQYF
TGTGCCAGCAGTGAACAGGGGGCCGGGGAGCAGTACTTC
>TRBD1|.|TRBV30|TRBJ2-7
CAWSFKGASYEQYF
TGTGCCTGGAGCTTCAAGGGGGCCTCCTACGAGCAGTACTTC
>TRBD1|.|TRBV3-1/TRBV3-2|TRBJ2-3
CASSQDRSTGGTDTQYF
TGTGCCAGCAGCCAAGATCGCTCGACAGGGGGAACAGATACGCAGTATTTT
>.|.|TRBV7-3|TRBJ2-1
CASSLILASTGEQFF
TGTGCCAGCAGTTTAATTCTAGCTAGTACGGGAGAGCAGTTCTTC
>TRBD2|.|TRBV11-2|TRBJ2-1
CASSPVAGVNEQFF
TGTGCCAGCAGCCCGGTAGCGGGAGTCAATGAGCAGTTCTTC
>.|.|TRBV6-5|TRBJ1-1
CASRSSLSTEAFF
TGTGCCAGCCGAAGCTCTCTGTCAACTGAAGCTTTCTTT
>.|.|TRBV28|TRBJ1-4
CASSQVAREKLFF
TGTGCCAGCAGCCAGGTTGCCAGGGAAAAACTGTTTTTT
>.|.|TRBV28|TRBJ1-1
CASSSLIGQGYGAFF
TGTGCCAGCAGTTCATTAATCGGGCAGGGTTATGGGGCTTTCTTT
>.|.|TRBV6-5|TRBJ1-1
CASSWGGRTEAFF
TGTGCCAGCAGTTGGGGGGGGAGGACTGAAGCTTTCTTT
>TRBD2|.|TRBV5-4|TRBJ2-2
CASSFSGRLTGELFF
TGTGCCAGCAGCTTTAGCGGGAGGCTCACCGGGGAGCTGTTTTTT
>TRBD1|few|TRBV4-3|TRBJ1-1
CASSQEGAGGTEAFF
TGCGCCAGCAGCCAAGAGGGGGCAGGGGGCACTGAAGCTTTCTTT
>.|.|TRBV7-2|TRBJ1-1
CASSRRGPRAIPEAFF
TGTGCCAGCAGCCGCAGGGGCCCCAGGGCGATCCCTGAAGCTTTCTTT
>.|.|TRBV19|TRBJ2-1
CASSADNEQFF
TGTGCCAGTAGTGCGGACAATGAGCAGTTCTTC
>TRBD1|.|TRBV6-5|TRBJ1-1
CASSSGTGVTEAFF
TGTGCCAGCAGTTCCGGGACAGGGGTGACTGAAGCTTTCTTT
>.|.|TRBV6-5|TRBJ2-1
CASSYSGNEQFF
TGTGCCAGCAGTTACAGCGGGAATGAGCAGTTCTTC
>.|.|TRBV14|TRBJ2-1
CASSQDVRRTAASTNEQFF
TGTGCCAGCAGCCAAGATGTCAGGAGGACAGCAGCATCGACCAATGAGCAGTTCTTC
>TRBD1|.|TRBV5-5|TRBJ2-7
CASSLRDRGLYEQYF
TGTGCCAGCAGCTTACGGGACAGGGGCCTCTACGAGCAGTACTTC
>TRBD1|.|TRBV27|TRBJ1-6
CASSLRGRGSYNSPLHF
TGTGCCAGCAGTTTAAGGGGGCGGGGTTCCTATAATTCACCCCTCCACTTT
>TRBD2|few|TRBV18|TRBJ2-7
CASSFTSGGYEQYF
TGTGCCAGCTCCTTCACTAGCGGGGGCTACGAGCAGTACTTC
>TRBD1|.|TRBV2|TRBJ1-4
CASRRGQDEKLFF
TGTGCCAGCAGGAGGGGACAGGATGAAAAACTGTTTTTT
>TRBD1|.|TRBV7-8|TRBJ1-2
CASSSLTTGFGYTF
TGTGCCAGCAGCTCACTAACGACAGGGTTCGGCTACACCTTC
>.|.|TRBV7-9|TRBJ1-6
CASSSGGGTPLHF
TGTGCCAGCAGCTCCGGGGGGGGGACACCCCTCCACTTT
>TRBD1|once|TRBV4-2|TRBJ2-1
CASSSRTGDSYNEQFF
TGTGCCAGCAGCTCTCGGACAGGGGACTCCTACAATGAGCAGTTCTTC